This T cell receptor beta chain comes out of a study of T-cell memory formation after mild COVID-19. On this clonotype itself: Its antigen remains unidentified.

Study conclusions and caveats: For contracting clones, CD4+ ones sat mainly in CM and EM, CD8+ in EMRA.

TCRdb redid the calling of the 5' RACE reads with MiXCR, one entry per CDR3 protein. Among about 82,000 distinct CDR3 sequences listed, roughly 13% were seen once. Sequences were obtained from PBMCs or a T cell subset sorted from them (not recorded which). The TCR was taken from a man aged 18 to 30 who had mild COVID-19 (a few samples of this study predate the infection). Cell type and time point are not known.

This chain's CDR3 is CSARVTSGGADTQYF. CDR3 sequence (DNA): TGCAGTGCTAGGGTGACTAGCGGGGGCGCAGATACGCAGTATTTT. This chain uses TRBV20-1 with TRBJ2-3, with TRBD2 matching over 12 bases. The CDR3 loop spans 15 amino acids. Germline V CDR1 and CDR2: DFQATT, SNEGSKA (reference sequence). The V and J ends lost 3 bases and 4 bases, in that order; junction bases with no gene match: 5.